Shown below are 19 T cell receptor beta chains from a single sample sequenced in a study of cytotoxic CD8 clonotypes in ibrutinib-treated CLL. Sequenced by immunoSEQ multiplex PCR; TCRdb stores in-frame clones only, minus some. Of approximately 300,000 clones in the sample, about 80% were seen once. Material: PBMCs, obtained before ibrutinib treatment. The source is a human donor with chronic lymphocytic leukemia.

About this clone: In the same sample, other DNA sequences code for this CDR3. The gene calls are TRBV27 and TRBJ2-7; no firm D call. The CDR3 loop spans 13 amino acids. From germline, CDR1 is MNHEY and CDR2 SMNVEV (reference sequence). V lost 2 bases and J 4 bases, leaving 9 bases between the germline ends. DNA for the CDR3: TGTGCCAGCAGTTTAGGGTCTGGGTACGAGCAGTACTTC. This encodes CASSLGSGYEQYF.

V gene TRBV7-2 combines with J gene TRBJ1-1, with D unresolved. V was shortened by 5 bases and J by 9 bases, with 16 bases between the two germline ends. Germline V gene data show CDR1 as SGHTA and CDR2 as FQGNSA. CDR3 length: 13 residues. CDR3 nucleotide sequence: TGTGCCAGCAGCCCACCAGCGGAGGTTAAAGCTTTCTTT. Translation: CASSPPAEVKAFF.

Notes on this clone: At one end the junction does not follow the germline gene, possibly because of a read error. J is TRBJ2-2 and V is TRBV7-7, with D unclear. Germline values: CDR1 SSHAT, CDR2 FNYEAQ (reference sequence). The CDR3 sequence is 14 residues long. The CDR3 protein is CASSLARATGELFF. CDR3 sequence (DNA): TGTGCTAGCAGCTTAGCCCGGGCCACCGGGGAGCTGTTTTTT.

This clone occurred many times. The chain couples TRBV6-5 to TRBJ2-6, with D hard to call. Between the trimmed V and J ends, which lost 2 bases and 0 bases, there was a span of 8 bases. The germline CDR1 and CDR2 sequences are MNHEY and SVGAGI. The CDR3 has 16 residues. CDR3 nucleotide sequence: TGTGCCAGCAGTTACCTCCACAGCTCTGGGGCCAACGTCCTGACTTTC. Translated: CASSYLHSSGANVLTF.

The rearrangement uses TRBV7-2 and TRBJ1-5; D is uncertain. Looked up from germline, CDR1 is SGHTA and CDR2 is FQGNSA. This CDR3 contains 13 residues. The ends were cut back, 1 base at V and 8 bases at J, with 9 bases in the middle. The CDR3: CASSLGGVEPQHF. The CDR3 nucleotides are TGTGCCAGCAGCTTAGGAGGAGTGGAGCCCCAGCATTTT. The variable domain in full, with the rest retrieved from reference TRBV7-2 and TRBJ1-5, is GAGVSQSPSNKVTEKGKDVELRCDPISGHTALYWYRQSLGQGLEFLIYFQGNSAPDKSGLPSDRFSAERTGGSVSTLTIQRTQQEDSAVYLCASSLGGVEPQHFGDGTRLSIL.

The chain employs TRBV9 and TRBJ1-1, with 8 bases aligning to TRBD1. Germline lookup yields CDR1 SGDLS and CDR2 YYNGEE. Unmatched junction bases numbered 6, after V lost 0 bases and J lost 2 bases. CDR3 length: 16 residues. CDR3 protein: CASSVVIAGGNTEAFF. The CDR3 DNA reads TGTGCCAGCAGCGTAGTAATTGCAGGGGGCAACACTGAAGCTTTCTTT. Full variable domain (rest looked up from reference TRBV9 and TRBJ1-1): DSGVTQTPKHLITATGQRVTLRCSPRSGDLSVYWYQQSLDQGLQFLIQYYNGEERAKGNILERFSAQQFPDLHSELNLSSLELGDSALYFCASSVVIAGGNTEAFFGQGTRLTVV.

In its sample, this clone was seen a few times. The V and J genes are TRBV10-3 and TRBJ1-2; TRBD1 matches 7 bases. The V and J ends lost 0 bases and 5 bases, in that order; junction bases with no gene match: 9. This CDR3 spans 16 amino acids. CDR1 is ENHRY and CDR2 is SYGVKD in the germline V gene. In DNA, the CDR3 is TGTGCCATCAGTGAGTCAGGAAGGGACAGTTGGTATGGCTACACCTTC. As protein: CAISESGRDSWYGYTF.

The CDR3 nucleotides read TGTGCCACCAGCAGAGGACCGAACACCGGGGAGCTGTTTTTT. Its translation: CATSRGPNTGELFF. The chain combines TRBV15 with TRBJ2-2; D is ambiguous. The CDR3 extends over 14 amino acids. The germline V gene encodes CDR1 LNHNV and CDR2 YYDKDF (reference sequence). V lost 1 base and J 0 bases, leaving 3 bases between the germline ends.

The V and J genes are TRBV10-1 and TRBJ2-1; TRBD2 matches 9 bases. Germline assignment: CDR1 WNHNN and CDR2 SYGVQD (reference sequence). V shed 3 bases, J shed 4 bases, and the junction held 1 base outside the gene matches. The CDR3 contains 14 residues. CDR3 nucleotide sequence: TGCGCCAGCAGTGAAGCGGGAGGATACAATGAGCAGTTCTTC. Its protein is CASSEAGGYNEQFF.

This clone has only a few counts. CDR3 sequence: CASSLWDGGSYEQYF. The CDR3 DNA follows: TGTGCCAGCAGCTTATGGGACGGAGGCTCCTACGAGCAGTACTTC. The chain combines TRBV7-2 with TRBJ2-7; TRBD1 or TRBD2 may be the D gene (5 bases each). V lost 2 bases to trimming and J lost 0 bases, with 11 bases between them. Germline assignment: CDR1 SGHTA and CDR2 FQGNSA. This CDR3 is 15 amino acids long.

The V gene is TRBV5-5, the J gene TRBJ1-4; no clear D. Germline V gives CDR1 SGHKS, CDR2 YYEKEE (reference sequence). The length of the CDR3 is 14 residues. The ends were cut back, 3 bases at V and 4 bases at J, with 10 bases in the middle. The DNA of the CDR3 is TGTGCCAGCAGCTATACCGGACTTAATGAAAAACTGTTTTTT. Protein product: CASSYTGLNEKLFF. Using reference TRBV5-5 and TRBJ1-4 for the parts outside the CDR3, the full variable domain is DAGVTQSPTHLIKTRGQQVTLRCSPISGHKSVSWYQQVLGQGPQFIFQYYEKEERGRGNFPDRFSARQFPNYSSELNVNALLLGDSALYLCASSYTGLNEKLFFGSGTQLSVL.

The chain combines TRBV20-1 with TRBJ1-1, with a tentative D call TRBD1 (6 bases). V lost 0 bases and J 9 bases, leaving 8 bases between the germline ends. The CDR3 consists of 11 residues. CDR1 is DFQATT and CDR2 is SNEGSKA in the germline V gene (reference sequence). CDR3 coding DNA: TGCAGTGCTAGAGAGGGACAACAAGCTTTCTTT. It yields the protein CSAREGQQAFF.

CDR3 DNA: TGTGCCAGCAGAAATTCACCGGGACAGACTTATCAGCCCCAGCATTTT. Residues: CASRNSPGQTYQPQHF. The chain combines TRBV2 with TRBJ1-5; 7 positions agree with TRBD1. Germline CDR1 is SNHLY and CDR2 is FYNNEI. Losses at the gene ends were 6 bases for V and 5 bases for J; bases not matched to a gene: 13. The length of the CDR3 is 16 residues.

The rearrangement joins TRBV19 to TRBJ2-7; perhaps TRBD1 as D (6 bases). CDR1 is LNHDA, CDR2 SQIVND, per germline (reference sequence). This CDR3 has 16 amino acids. Between the trimmed V and J ends, which lost 0 bases and 3 bases, there was a span of 15 bases. CDR3: CASSIDHGQGSYEQYF. DNA for the CDR3: TGTGCCAGTAGTATAGATCATGGGCAGGGGAGCTACGAGCAGTACTTC.

This chain uses TRBV19 with TRBJ1-3, with D unclear. Trimming removed 3 bases at V and 2 bases at J, with 8 bases between. The CDR3 has 14 residues. CDR1 is LNHDA, CDR2 SQIVND, per germline (reference sequence). The CDR3 nucleotides read TGTGCCAGTAGTATCTCTGTGGCTGGAAACACCATATATTTT. It specifies CASSISVAGNTIYF.

This chain joins TRBV25-1 and TRBJ1-2, with a tentative D call TRBD1 (5 bases). From germline, CDR1 is MGHDK and CDR2 SYGVNS. With 7 bases removed from V and 4 bases from J, the gap between germline ends came to 10 bases. The CDR3 consists of 12 residues. CDR3 loop: CASTRDGYGYTF. For the CDR3, the DNA is TGTGCCAGCACCCGGGACGGCTATGGCTACACCTTC.

The rearrangement uses TRBV4-1 and TRBJ1-5; TRBD1 agrees at 7 bases. The germline gives CDR1 MGHRA, CDR2 YSYEKL. V lost 3 bases to trimming and J lost 3 bases; unmatched junction nucleotides: 8. This CDR3 comprises 16 residues. CDR3 DNA: TGCGCCAGCAGCCATCGGCTCGAGGGGGCCAATCAGCCCCAGCATTTT. It encodes CASSHRLEGANQPQHF.

V is TRBV2 and J is TRBJ1-1; D unclear. CDR1 is SNHLY, CDR2 FYNNEI, per germline. The germline V and J ends were trimmed by 5 bases and 5 bases, with 15 bases remaining between them. This CDR3 spans 14 amino acids. The CDR3 DNA reads as TGTGCCAGCAGTAGCACTCGATTAGGTACTGAAGCTTTCTTT. As protein: CASSSTRLGTEAFF.

This clone was seen only once. The J gene is TRBJ2-3, the V gene TRBV7-2; 11 nucleotides line up with TRBD2. This CDR3 is 17 amino acids long. Looked up from germline, CDR1 is SGHTA and CDR2 is FQGNSA. V trimming: 0 bases; J trimming: 4 bases; junction bases outside the gene matches: 6. The DNA for the CDR3 is TGTGCCAGCAGCTTAGCTCCTAGCGGGAGGAGGGCAGATACGCAGTATTTT. Translated, it gives CASSLAPSGRRADTQYF.